This passage covers 26 T cell receptor beta chains from one sample sequenced in a study of blood T cell repertoires in COVID-19. Sequenced by immunoSEQ multiplex PCR; TCRdb stores in-frame clones only, minus some. The sample gives 95,000 to 120,000 clones, about four fifths of which show up once; under 5% is in the top ten. Sequencing input: peripheral blood. The receptors derive from a woman in her seventies with acute or convalescent COVID-19.

The chain uses TRBV3-1 (or the pseudogene TRBV3-2) and TRBJ1-2; no clear D gene. Germline CDR1 and CDR2: LGHDT and YNNKEL (reference sequence). Trimming took 2 bases from V and 5 from J, leaving 3 bases between them. The CDR3 has 11 amino acids. The CDR3: CASSQRYGYTF. The DNA for the CDR3 is TGTGCCAGCAGCCAACGGTATGGCTACACCTTC.

This clone has a handful of counts. The chain couples TRBV28 to TRBJ1-5, with D perhaps TRBD1 (6 bases). This CDR3 comprises 15 residues. The V gene lost 2 bases and the J gene lost 5 bases, with 13 bases spanning the gap. The germline gives CDR1 MDHEN, CDR2 SYDVKM. CDR3 in DNA: TGTGCCAGCAGTTTAGGGGCGGGGGCCCATCAGCCCCAGCATTTT. Translated: CASSLGAGAHQPQHF.

This chain joins TRBV5-1 and TRBJ2-7; D perhaps matches TRBD1 (5 bases). The CDR3 extends over 16 amino acids. V dropped 4 bases and J dropped 3 bases, with 20 bases sitting between them. The germline V gene encodes CDR1 SGHRS and CDR2 YFSETQ. CDR3 amino acids: CASSPTSSGLFYEQYF. The DNA for the CDR3 is TGCGCCAGCAGCCCCACCAGTTCAGGGTTGTTCTACGAGCAGTACTTC. Full variable domain (remainder filled in from reference TRBV5-1 and TRBJ2-7): KAGVTQTPRYLIKTRGQQVTLSCSPISGHRSVSWYQQTPGQGLQFLFEYFSETQRNKGNFPGRFSGRQFSNSRSEMNVSTLELGDSALYLCASSPTSSGLFYEQYFGPGTRLTVT.

The rearrangement uses TRBV10-3 and TRBJ1-1; 7 bases agree with TRBD1. CDR1 is ENHRY and CDR2 is SYGVKD in the germline V gene. V gave up 2 bases and J gave up 4 bases; unmatched junction bases: 1. The CDR3 is made up of 13 amino acids. CDR3 sequence reads: CAISEGQATEAFF. In DNA form, the CDR3 reads TGTGCCATCAGTGAGGGACAGGCCACTGAAGCTTTCTTT.

The chain has TRBV3-1 (or the pseudogene TRBV3-2) and TRBJ2-2; 9 bases line up with TRBD2. The germline CDR1 and CDR2 sequences are LGHDT and YNNKEL (reference sequence). The CDR3 runs to 15 residues. The junction had 2 bases not matched to a gene; V was cut back by 4 bases and J by 2 bases. The CDR3 loop reads CASSRAGGNTGELFF. The DNA of the CDR3 is TGTGCCAGCAGCCGAGCGGGGGGAAACACCGGGGAGCTGTTTTTT.

Only a few counts were recorded for this clone. CDR3 residues: CASSQGGRANEQFF. DNA for the CDR3: TGTGCCAGCAGCCAGGGCGGGAGGGCTAATGAGCAGTTCTTC. V is TRBV3-1 (or the pseudogene TRBV3-2) and J is TRBJ2-1; 9 positions match TRBD2. The CDR3 is 14 residues long. V trimming: 3 bases; J trimming: 7 bases; junction bases outside the gene matches: 4. Germline CDR1 is LGHDT and CDR2 is YNNKEL (reference sequence).

This chain uses TRBV5-5 with TRBJ2-2, with D perhaps matching TRBD1 (5 bases). V was clipped by 1 base and J by 4 bases, with 8 bases between them. CDR1 and CDR2 (germline): SGHKS, YYEKEE (reference sequence). This CDR3 has 14 amino acids. CDR3: CASSLQGTTGELFF. DNA for the CDR3: TGTGCCAGCAGCTTGCAGGGAACCACCGGGGAGCTGTTTTTT.

The chain combines TRBV18 with TRBJ1-5, with a possible D match to TRBD1 (6 bases). The V gene lost 6 bases and the J gene lost 7 bases, with 19 bases spanning the gap. CDR1 and CDR2 from the germline V gene are KGHSH and LQKENI. CDR3 length equals 15 residues. The CDR3 nucleotides read TGTGCCAGCTCCTCGTCGGGGCAAGGGGGACAGCCCCAGCATTTT. This gives the protein CASSSSGQGGQPQHF.

The chain is built from TRBV24-1 and TRBJ2-1; a possible D gene is TRBD1 (5 bases). V lost 7 bases and J lost 4, with 16 bases in between. The CDR3 length is 15 residues. Germline CDR1 and CDR2: KGHDR and SFDVKD. The CDR3 DNA reads as TGTGCCACCAGCGACCCAGGGTTGGTATACAATGAGCAGTTCTTC. Translated: CATSDPGLVYNEQFF.

The chain employs TRBV7-9 and TRBJ2-2, with D hard to call. The germline V gene encodes CDR1 SEHNR and CDR2 FQNEAQ (reference sequence). V lost 5 bases and J 0 bases, leaving 4 bases between the germline ends. The CDR3 extends over 13 amino acids. CDR3 protein: CASSATNTGELFF. The CDR3, as DNA: TGTGCCAGCAGCGCTACGAACACCGGGGAGCTGTTTTTT.

The chain combines TRBV28 with TRBJ2-7, with unresolved D. Trimming removed 3 bases at V and 6 bases at J, with 6 bases between. The V gene's germline CDR1 is MDHEN and CDR2 SYDVKM. The length of the CDR3 is 11 residues. The CDR3 is CASSFVAEQYF. The CDR3 region has the DNA TGTGCCAGCAGTTTCGTGGCCGAGCAGTACTTC.

This chain uses TRBV1 with TRBJ2-5; TRBD2 is the table's D call and was not checked against the DNA. TRBV1 is an annotated pseudogene. The CDR3 runs to 15 residues. CDR3 sequence: CTSSQGCPGSETQYF. CDR3 DNA sequence: TGCACCAGCAGCCAGGGCTGCCCGGGGAGCGAGACCCAGTACTTC.

The V call is TRBV6-2 or TRBV6-3, the J call TRBJ1-5, with D unresolved. CDR1 MNHEY and CDR2 SVGEGT come from the germline V gene. CDR3 length: 17 residues. With 3 bases removed from V and 0 bases from J, the gap between germline ends came to 15 bases. The CDR3 sequence is CASSYLEQIYSNQPQHF. CDR3 DNA: TGTGCCAGCAGTTATTTGGAACAGATATATAGCAATCAGCCCCAGCATTTT.

This chain joins TRBV27 and TRBJ1-6; 12 bases are shared with TRBD1. Germline loops: CDR1 MNHEY, CDR2 SMNVEV (reference sequence). J lost 5 bases, V lost 5 bases, and 13 bases had no gene match. This CDR3 region has 19 residues. CDR3 sequence reads: CASSRRDRGQKGDNSPLHF. The CDR3 DNA reads as TGTGCCAGCAGTCGCCGGGACAGGGGGCAAAAGGGGGATAATTCACCCCTCCACTTT.

This clone is a singleton in its sample. This chain joins TRBV5-4 and TRBJ2-2; 7 bases match TRBD1. The germline V gene has CDR1 SGHNT and CDR2 YYREEE (reference sequence). Trimming took 1 base from V and 8 from J; bases not matched to a gene: 8. The CDR3 sequence is 15 residues long. This CDR3 is CASSLSDRFRGELFF. CDR3 in DNA: TGTGCCAGCAGCTTGTCGGACAGGTTTAGAGGGGAGCTGTTTTTT.

V and J are TRBV5-8 and TRBJ1-5; D gene ambiguous. Between the trimmed V and J ends, which lost 1 base and 6 bases, there was a span of 5 bases. CDR1 and CDR2 from the germline V gene are SGHTS and YDEGEE. The CDR3 runs 12 residues. The CDR3 region has the DNA TGTGCCAGCAGCTTGTGGAGTCAGCCCCAGCATTTT. Translated, it gives CASSLWSQPQHF.

The gene calls are TRBV28 and TRBJ1-5; TRBD1 is a possible D gene (5 bases). The CDR3 extends over 14 amino acids. The V end lost 6 bases, the J end lost 4 bases, and 13 bases lay between the germline ends. Germline V gene data show CDR1 as MDHEN and CDR2 as SYDVKM. CDR3 region: CASSPSRGNQPQHF. The CDR3 DNA follows: TGTGCCAGCAGCCCTTCTAGGGGAAATCAGCCCCAGCATTTT.

Only a few counts were recorded for this clone. The chain carries TRBV7-2 and TRBJ1-1, with 10 bases fitting TRBD1. With V trimmed by 4 bases and J by 5 bases, 7 bases remained unmatched. The CDR3 extends over 15 amino acids. Germline V gives CDR1 SGHTA, CDR2 FQGNSA. CDR3 loop: CASSWKGQGGTEAFF. The CDR3 DNA is TGTGCCAGCAGCTGGAAAGGACAGGGGGGTACTGAAGCTTTCTTT.

This clone has a single count. V is TRBV7-3 and J is TRBJ2-7; D perhaps matches TRBD2 (5 bases). In germline, CDR1 is SGHTA, CDR2 FQGTGA. V lost 5 bases and J 1 base, leaving 12 bases between the germline ends. The CDR3 has 14 residues. This CDR3 reads CASSPTTSSYEQYF. CDR3 sequence (DNA): TGTGCCAGCAGCCCCACTACTAGTTCCTACGAGCAGTACTTC.

The chain carries TRBV19 and TRBJ1-1, with D maybe TRBD1 (5 bases). The CDR3 is 15 residues long. Trimming took 10 bases from V and 2 from J, leaving 20 bases between them. Germline-derived CDR1 and CDR2 are LNHDA and SQIVND (reference sequence). CDR3 loop: CATRVAGHTNTEAFF. Here the CDR3 DNA reads TGTGCCACTAGGGTGGCAGGGCATACTAACACTGAAGCTTTCTTT.

The chain links TRBV14 to TRBJ1-3; D unresolved. The CDR3 runs 13 residues. V was pared by 10 bases and J by 2 bases, with 12 bases between. Per germline, CDR1 SGHDN and CDR2 FVKESK. CDR3 sequence reads: CATSVDAGNTIYF. The CDR3 nucleotides read TGTGCCACCTCGGTTGATGCTGGAAACACCATATATTTT.

V and J are TRBV2 and TRBJ1-1, with 8 bases matching TRBD1. CDR1 is SNHLY and CDR2 is FYNNEI in the germline V gene. J lost 9 bases, V lost 5 bases, and 11 bases had no gene match. The CDR3 runs 14 residues. The DNA for the CDR3 is TGTGCCAGCAGTCCAGGGACAGGAGGCCTTAAAGCTTTCTTT. It is translated as CASSPGTGGLKAFF. The full variable domain, completed using reference TRBV2 and TRBJ1-1, is EPEVTQTPSHQVTQMGQEVILRCVPISNHLYFYWYRQILGQKVEFLVSFYNNEISEKSEIFDDQFSVERPDGSNFTLKIRSTKLEDSAMYFCASSPGTGGLKAFFGQGTRLTVV.

This clone was counted once. The gene calls are TRBV7-2 and TRBJ1-6; 7 bases fit TRBD1. Germline-derived CDR1 and CDR2 are SGHTA and FQGNSA. The CDR3 loop spans 18 amino acids. The V segment lost 3 bases and the J segment 0 bases; nucleotides outside the gene matches: 8. The CDR3 coding sequence is TGTGCCAGCAGCTTGGCCCCGCAGGGGGGCTCCTATAATTCACCCCTCCACTTT. It codes for CASSLAPQGGSYNSPLHF.

The chain carries TRBV2 and TRBJ2-3; 12 nucleotides line up with TRBD2. The J segment lost 4 bases and the V segment lost 1 base, leaving 3 bases of the junction unmatched. CDR1 and CDR2 (germline): SNHLY, FYNNEI. CDR3 length equals 16 residues. The CDR3 sequence is CASSEGLAGGADTQYF. In DNA form, the CDR3 reads TGTGCCAGCAGTGAAGGTCTAGCGGGGGGGGCAGATACGCAGTATTTT.

The chain recombines TRBV2 with TRBJ1-5, with a tentative D call TRBD1 (6 bases). This CDR3 contains 14 residues. From germline, CDR1 is SNHLY and CDR2 FYNNEI. Trimming removed 6 bases from V and 1 base from J, with 10 bases in between. The CDR3 sequence: CASRGGRSNQPQHF. The CDR3 DNA is TGTGCCAGCAGGGGGGGGCGAAGCAATCAGCCCCAGCATTTT.

The chain is built from TRBV24-1 and TRBJ2-2; TRBD1 matches at 7 bases. This CDR3 contains 14 residues. Per the germline V gene, CDR1 is KGHDR and CDR2 is SFDVKD. The J segment lost 3 bases and the V segment lost 7 bases, leaving 4 bases of the junction unmatched. CDR3 residues: CATSRGRDTGELFF. Written as DNA, the CDR3 is TGTGCCACCAGCAGGGGGAGAGACACCGGGGAGCTGTTTTTT.